This TCR beta chain was captured by sequencing in a study of T cell repertoires in cytomegalovirus infection (dated 2019 in TCRdb). With regard to the full study: Because public TCR beta signatures pointed to carriage of CMV infection together with the matching HLA type, the HLA type of each donor mattered for the analysis. General study outcomes and caveats: Carriers of CMV infection plus the relevant HLA type were discriminated by the cumulative frequency of public TCR beta family members in the study cohort and in an independent approximately 340-donor cohort. The ex vivo response was dominated by HLA-C-restricted CMV-specific TCR beta clonotypes, which also provided the single most frequent clonotype in two of eight donors.

Instrument used: Illumina HiSeq 1500. Using fastp at Q25 and MiXCR, TCRdb reprocessed the public reads and kept productive beta chains. Each entry is one CDR3 protein sequence, shown with its most common DNA and genes. Within this sample are 300,000 to 450,000 distinct CDR3 sequences, with 15% to 20% of them counted one time only. In total, the top ten clones hold about 10% of the sample. The CDR3 covers 13 residues, taking in both the cysteine and the phenylalanine. The DNA shown is the 39-base CDR3, in frame from base 1. From a lookup of the germline V gene, CDR1 and CDR2 are SGHDN and FVKESK. V gives up 4 bases and J gives up 6 bases, and the segment between their germline ends measures 12 bases. This clonotype has only a few counts. Its target antigen remains unknown. Within one base of it there is no much larger clone, and no base qualities were kept.

The TCR originated in a human donor in good health (CMV status not recorded). Some clones in this sample may be carry-over from other donors' samples. The chain employs TRBV14 and TRBJ1-1, with an unclear D gene assignment. Material: PBMCs. In nucleotides, the sequence is TGTGCCAGCAGCCGCCTCCTGTGGGCTGAAGCTTTCTTT. This codes for CASSRLLWAEAFF.